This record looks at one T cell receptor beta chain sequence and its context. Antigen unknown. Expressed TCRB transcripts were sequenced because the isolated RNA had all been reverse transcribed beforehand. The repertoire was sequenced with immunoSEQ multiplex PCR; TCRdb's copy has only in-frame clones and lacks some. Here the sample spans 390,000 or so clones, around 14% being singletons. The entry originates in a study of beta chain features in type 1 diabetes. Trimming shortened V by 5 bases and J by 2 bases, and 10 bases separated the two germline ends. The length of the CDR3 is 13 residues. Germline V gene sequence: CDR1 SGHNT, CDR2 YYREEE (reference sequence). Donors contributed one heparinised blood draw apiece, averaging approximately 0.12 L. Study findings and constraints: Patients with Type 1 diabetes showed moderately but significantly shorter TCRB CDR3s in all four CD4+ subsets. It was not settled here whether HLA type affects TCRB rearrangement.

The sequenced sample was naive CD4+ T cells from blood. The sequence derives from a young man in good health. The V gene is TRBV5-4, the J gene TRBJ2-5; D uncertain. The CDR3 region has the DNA TGTGCCAGCAGAAAATACTCACAAGAGACCCAGTACTTC. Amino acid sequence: CASRKYSQETQYF.